Presented here are 25 T cell receptor beta chains from one specimen sequenced in a study of control samples from healthy donors and cancer patients. The data were produced by immunoSEQ multiplex PCR, yet TCRdb's version contains in-frame clones alone and is incomplete. The repertoire includes over 150,000 clones, approximately 94% of them detected once, and around 1.5% sits in the top ten. Sequencing was carried out using blood. Receptors were obtained from a woman aged 18-30 years in good health.

This clone was seen a single time. The chain carries TRBV9 and TRBJ1-2; D is unresolved. V lost 3 bases and J lost 2, with 14 bases in between. This CDR3 spans 15 amino acids. The V gene's germline CDR1 is SGDLS and CDR2 YYNGEE. The DNA of the CDR3 is TGTGCCAGCAGCGCCCCCCCGGAGGGAAACTATGGCTACACCTTC. Translating it yields CASSAPPEGNYGYTF.

This chain uses TRBV28 with TRBJ2-1, with 8 bases lining up with TRBD1. J lost 3 bases, V lost 6 bases, and 7 bases had no gene match. The CDR3 has 15 amino acids. The germline CDR1 and CDR2 sequences are MDHEN and SYDVKM. CDR3 bases: TGTGCCAGCAGCGGGACAGGTCACGACTACAATGAGCAGTTCTTC. Translated, it gives CASSGTGHDYNEQFF.

The gene calls are TRBV5-6 and TRBJ1-2; maybe TRBD1 (5 bases). Between the trimmed V and J ends, which lost 3 bases and 2 bases, there was a span of 8 bases. Per the germline V gene, CDR1 is SGHDT and CDR2 is YYEEEE. CDR3 length: 13 residues. The CDR3 loop is CASSSTENYGYTF. CDR3 DNA: TGTGCCAGCAGCTCGACAGAGAACTATGGCTACACCTTC.

The V and J genes are TRBV5-6 and TRBJ2-2; TRBD2 matches 10 bases. With V trimmed by 4 bases and J by 2 bases, 5 bases remained unmatched. Germline V gene sequence: CDR1 SGHDT, CDR2 YYEEEE. This CDR3 has 16 residues. DNA for the CDR3: TGTGCCAGCAGCCTAGGACTAGCGGAAAACACCGGGGAGCTGTTTTTT. The encoded protein is CASSLGLAENTGELFF.

V usage is TRBV27 and J usage is TRBJ2-7; D unresolved. Germline V gene data show CDR1 as MNHEY and CDR2 as SMNVEV (reference sequence). V was pared by 5 bases and J by 2 bases, with 22 bases between. The CDR3 runs to 17 residues. In nucleotides, the CDR3 is TGTGCCAGCAGTCCCCTCCTAGGCCCGCCTTGTCCCTACGAGCAGTACTTC. Protein: CASSPLLGPPCPYEQYF.

The chain recombines TRBV10-3 with TRBJ1-1; D unresolved. CDR1 and CDR2 (germline): ENHRY, SYGVKD. Trimming stripped 4 bases from V and 4 bases from J, with 13 bases between. This CDR3 has 14 amino acids. The CDR3 DNA sequence: TGTGCCATCAGTGCCAGAGGGCCAAGCACTGAAGCTTTCTTT. Translation: CAISARGPSTEAFF.

V and J are TRBV3-1 (or the pseudogene TRBV3-2) and TRBJ1-4; TRBD1 matches 7 bases. The CDR3 sequence is 13 residues long. Germline V CDR1 and CDR2: LGHDT, YNNKEL (reference sequence). V was pared by 2 bases and J by 7 bases, with 1 base of the junction left unmatched. In nucleotides, the CDR3 is TGTGCCAGCAGCCAACAGGGGGGTGAAAAACTGTTTTTT. Translated, it gives CASSQQGGEKLFF.

The chain is built from TRBV11-2 and TRBJ2-3; D remains ambiguous. Trimming took off 3 bases at V and 6 bases at J, with 13 bases between the two ends. Looked up from germline, CDR1 is SGHAT and CDR2 is FQNNGV. This CDR3 is 14 amino acids long. The CDR3 DNA sequence: TGTGCCAGCAGCTTGATACGGAGCTACGATACGCAGTATTTT. Translating it yields CASSLIRSYDTQYF. The full variable domain, completed using reference TRBV11-2 and TRBJ2-3, is EAGVAQSPRYKIIEKRQSVAFWCNPISGHATLYWYQQILGQGPKLLIQFQNNGVVDDSQLPKDRFSAERLKGVDSTLKIQPAKLEDSAVYLCASSLIRSYDTQYFGPGTRLTVL.

The CDR3 nucleotides are TGTGCCAGCAGCCCAGGATTAGCCAAAAACATTCAGTACTTC. Its translation is CASSPGLAKNIQYF. V is TRBV5-4 and J is TRBJ2-4; D gene ambiguous. CDR3 size: 14 residues. V dropped 4 bases and J dropped 0 bases, with 8 bases sitting between them. Germline CDR1 is SGHNT and CDR2 is YYREEE (reference sequence).

The chain has TRBV14 and TRBJ1-2; unclear D gene. V was trimmed by 2 bases and J by 6 bases, leaving 22 bases between them. CDR3 size: 17 residues. Germline assignment: CDR1 SGHDN and CDR2 FVKESK. This CDR3 is CASSQTGQPLGVHGYTF. The DNA of the CDR3 is TGTGCCAGCAGCCAAACTGGCCAACCCCTTGGCGTCCATGGCTACACCTTC.

The V and J genes are TRBV2 and TRBJ1-2, with D perhaps TRBD1 (6 bases). Trimming stripped 7 bases from V and 3 bases from J, with 12 bases between. Germline V gene sequence: CDR1 SNHLY, CDR2 FYNNEI. The CDR3 covers 13 residues. The CDR3 DNA is TGTGCCAGCAAGGGGGGCGCCCACTATGGCTACACCTTC. Translated: CASKGGAHYGYTF.

The chain is built from TRBV11-2 and TRBJ2-1, with 7 bases matching TRBD1. Germline CDR1 reads SGHAT; CDR2 reads FQNNGV. The CDR3 is 15 amino acids. V lost 7 bases to trimming and J lost 6 bases; unmatched junction nucleotides: 12. CDR3 in amino acids: CASTLTRGPPNEQFF. CDR3 bases: TGTGCCAGCACCCTTACTAGGGGGCCGCCCAATGAGCAGTTCTTC.

CDR3 bases: TGCGCCAGCAAGGGGGGGAACAAGGGCTATGGCTACACCTTC. Amino acids: CASKGGNKGYGYTF. The chain is built from TRBV5-1 and TRBJ1-2; D is possibly TRBD1 (6 bases). This CDR3 spans 14 amino acids. Trimming cost V 6 bases and J 4 bases, with 16 bases left between them. CDR1 and CDR2 (germline): SGHRS, YFSETQ.

The chain employs TRBV7-2 and TRBJ1-6; no definite D call. Between the trimmed V and J ends, which lost 2 bases and 0 bases, there was a span of 11 bases. The germline gives CDR1 SGHTA, CDR2 FQGNSA. CDR3 size: 17 residues. The CDR3 is CASSLRIQSSYNSPLHF. The CDR3 DNA reads as TGTGCCAGCAGCTTACGTATACAGAGCTCCTATAATTCACCCCTCCACTTT.

The J gene is TRBJ2-2, the V gene TRBV7-9; D is possibly TRBD1 (6 bases). V was cut by 6 bases and J by 0 bases, with 11 bases left in between. Germline V gives CDR1 SEHNR, CDR2 FQNEAQ (reference sequence). The CDR3 is 15 amino acids. Here the CDR3 DNA reads TGTGCCAGCAGACTGACAGGCGCGAACACCGGGGAGCTGTTTTTT. Translated: CASRLTGANTGELFF.

The chain is built from TRBV7-8 and TRBJ2-1, with 10 bases matching TRBD2. The CDR3 runs to 15 residues. Trimming removed 1 base from V and 9 bases from J; junction bases left unmatched: 6. The germline V gene encodes CDR1 SGHVS and CDR2 FQNEAQ. The CDR3 loop is CASSLVGTSASEQFF. CDR3 DNA sequence: TGTGCCAGCAGCTTAGTCGGGACTAGCGCGAGTGAGCAGTTCTTC.

This chain's CDR3 is CASDADRGMSYGYTF. The CDR3 DNA is TGTGCCAGCGACGCCGACAGGGGGATGAGCTATGGCTACACCTTC. This chain uses TRBV2 with TRBJ1-2, with 9 bases fitting TRBD1. After removal of 8 bases from V and 4 bases from J, the junction contained 11 bases not matched to a gene. Germline-derived CDR1 and CDR2 are SNHLY and FYNNEI. The CDR3 has 15 amino acids.

J is TRBJ1-2 and V is TRBV4-1, with a tentative D call TRBD1 (5 bases). The CDR3 runs 14 residues. V was trimmed by 2 bases and J by 3 bases, leaving 10 bases between them. CDR1 MGHRA and CDR2 YSYEKL come from the germline V gene. CDR3 sequence (DNA): TGCGCCAGCAGCCAACCGGGACGGGACTATGGCTACACCTTC. Translating gives CASSQPGRDYGYTF.

The V gene is TRBV7-2, the J gene TRBJ2-7; D unresolved. The CDR3 totals 13 residues. Trimming cost V 5 bases and J 0 bases, with 8 bases left between them. Looked up from germline, CDR1 is SGHTA and CDR2 is FQGNSA. CDR3 loop: CASSIKSSYEQYF. The CDR3 DNA follows: TGTGCCAGCAGCATTAAGAGCTCCTACGAGCAGTACTTC.

The V gene is TRBV5-8, the J gene TRBJ1-1, with D tentatively TRBD1 (5 bases). V was shortened by 4 bases and J by 5 bases, with 15 bases between the two germline ends. The CDR3 loop spans 14 amino acids. Germline CDR1 reads SGHTS; CDR2 reads YDEGEE. CDR3 loop: CASSRPTGGTEAFF. The CDR3 DNA is TGTGCCAGCAGCCGACCCACAGGAGGAACTGAAGCTTTCTTT.

The rearrangement links TRBV5-1 to TRBJ1-2; D ambiguous. Trimming pared 7 bases from V and 7 bases from J, leaving 17 bases between. Germline V gene sequence: CDR1 SGHRS, CDR2 YFSETQ. This CDR3 region has 13 residues. The CDR3 DNA reads as TGCGCCAGCGGTCAACGTGATTTGGGTGGCTACACCTTC. Protein: CASGQRDLGGYTF.

The chain employs TRBV5-1 and TRBJ2-3, with 10 bases that match TRBD2. Germline CDR1 is SGHRS and CDR2 is YFSETQ. This CDR3 is built from 16 residues. V lost 2 bases and J lost 8; bases outside the gene matches: 11. The CDR3, as DNA: TGCGCCAGCAGCTTAATAGCGGGGGGACCCCCGGGTACGCAGTATTTT. Protein: CASSLIAGGPPGTQYF.

V gene TRBV12-3 or TRBV12-4 combines with J gene TRBJ2-2; 7 nucleotides match TRBD1. The CDR3 has 13 amino acids. Unmatched junction bases numbered 8, after V lost 10 bases and J lost 6 bases. Here the CDR3 reads CATKDRPAGELFF. In nucleotides, the CDR3 is TGTGCCACAAAGGACAGGCCGGCCGGGGAGCTGTTTTTT.

The chain joins TRBV20-1 to TRBJ2-5; D is unresolved. Germline V lookup: CDR1 DFQATT, CDR2 SNEGSKA (reference sequence). This CDR3 region has 11 residues. V lost 6 bases to trimming and J lost 5 bases, with 10 bases between them. Written as DNA, the CDR3 is TGCAGTGCCCAGACTCGGGAGACCCAGTACTTC. Translated: CSAQTRETQYF.

The V call is TRBV6-2 or TRBV6-3, the J call TRBJ2-1; 8 nucleotides match TRBD2. CDR1 and CDR2 from the germline V gene are MNHEY and SVGEGT. V gave up 0 bases and J gave up 7 bases; unmatched junction bases: 5. The CDR3 contains 15 residues. This CDR3 reads CASSYSAAGVNEQFF. CDR3 coding DNA: TGTGCCAGCAGTTACTCGGCAGCGGGGGTGAATGAGCAGTTCTTC.